The 26 T cell receptor beta chains below come from one sample, sequenced in a study of blood T cell repertoires in COVID-19. TCRdb's table, derived via immunoSEQ multiplex PCR, lists solely in-frame clones and lacks some. This table has about 190,000 clones, more than 75% appearing once. The sequenced sample consisted of peripheral blood. The receptors derive from an elderly woman with acute or convalescent COVID-19.

This CDR3 reads CAWSVQAGLGEQYF. In nucleotides, the CDR3 is TGTGCCTGGAGTGTACAAGCGGGACTAGGCGAGCAGTACTTC. The chain recombines TRBV30 with TRBJ2-7; 8 bases are shared with TRBD2. Germline values: CDR1 GTSNPN, CDR2 SVGIG (reference sequence). The CDR3 length is 14 residues. The junction had 7 bases not matched to a gene; V was cut back by 0 bases and J by 6 bases.

The CDR3 bases are TGTGCCACCAGTGCTCCGAGACAGTCCCAAGAGACCCAGTACTTC. This gives the protein CATSAPRQSQETQYF. The chain uses TRBV24-1 and TRBJ2-5; D may be TRBD1 (5 bases). This CDR3 spans 15 amino acids. Germline V gives CDR1 KGHDR, CDR2 SFDVKD. Between the trimmed V and J ends, which lost 5 bases and 1 base, there was a span of 13 bases.

J is TRBJ2-7 and V is TRBV19, with D unclear. CDR1 is LNHDA and CDR2 is SQIVND in the germline V gene (reference sequence). Trimming took off 8 bases at V and 0 bases at J, with 17 bases between the two ends. The length of the CDR3 is 15 residues. In nucleotides, the CDR3 is TGTGCCAGTTCGAACTTTCGGCGGAGCTCCTACGAGCAGTACTTC. Translation gives CASSNFRRSSYEQYF. Full variable domain (outside the CDR3, taken from reference TRBV19 and TRBJ2-7): DGGITQSPKYLFRKEGQNVTLSCEQNLNHDAMYWYRQDPGQGLRLIYYSQIVNDFQKGDIAEGYSVSREKKESFPLTVTSAQKNPTAFYLCASSNFRRSSYEQYFGPGTRLTVT.

The CDR3 sequence: CASSFLVANEQFF. CDR3 bases: TGTGCCAGCAGTTTCTTGGTGGCCAATGAGCAGTTCTTC. The rearrangement links TRBV12-3 or TRBV12-4 to TRBJ2-1, with D uncertain. The CDR3 has 13 residues. Trimming cost V 3 bases and J 6 bases, with 9 bases left between them.

The chain couples TRBV12-3 or TRBV12-4 to TRBJ1-1, with D unclear. The germline V and J ends were trimmed by 5 bases and 0 bases, with 4 bases remaining between them. This CDR3 region has 12 residues. The CDR3 sequence: CASSPVNTEAFF. The CDR3 DNA reads TGTGCCAGCAGTCCTGTGAACACTGAAGCTTTCTTT.

This chain links TRBV5-6 with TRBJ2-3, with D possibly being TRBD1 (5 bases). CDR3 length equals 11 residues. Trimming left V 8 bases short and J 5 bases short, with 9 bases between. Germline V gives CDR1 SGHDT, CDR2 YYEEEE. The DNA for the CDR3 is TGTGCCAGTGACCAGGGAGATACGCAGTATTTT. This codes for CASDQGDTQYF.

V is TRBV7-2 and J is TRBJ2-2; 9 nucleotides line up with TRBD1. Germline CDR1 SGHTA, CDR2 FQGNSA. Trimming at V came to 4 bases and at J to 7 bases, leaving 4 bases not matched to a gene. This CDR3 is 14 amino acids long. The CDR3 sequence: CASSSQGAIGELFF. In nucleotides, the CDR3 is TGTGCCAGCAGCTCACAGGGGGCGATCGGGGAGCTGTTTTTT.

This clone has ten or more counts. V and J are TRBV30 and TRBJ2-7, with TRBD1 identical over 10 bases. This CDR3 comprises 12 residues. J was trimmed by 4 bases and V by 7 bases; bases with no gene match: 4. CDR1 and CDR2 (germline): GTSNPN, SVGIG (reference sequence). Here the CDR3 reads CAYGQGGYEQYF. The CDR3 bases are TGTGCCTACGGACAGGGGGGTTACGAGCAGTACTTC.

The gene calls are TRBV3-1 (or the pseudogene TRBV3-2) and TRBJ2-1; no definite D call. V shed 4 bases and J shed 0 bases, with 10 bases lying between them. Germline CDR1 reads LGHDT; CDR2 reads YNNKEL (reference sequence). There are 15 residues in the CDR3. The CDR3 loop reads CASSPNSGSYNEQFF. The CDR3 DNA is TGTGCCAGCAGCCCGAACTCGGGCTCCTACAATGAGCAGTTCTTC.

The chain combines TRBV10-3 with TRBJ2-7, with 12 bases identical to TRBD2. The V gene's germline CDR1 is ENHRY and CDR2 SYGVKD. This CDR3 is 15 amino acids long. The V gene end was trimmed by 10 bases and the J gene end by 3 bases; junction bases not matched to a gene: 10. This CDR3 is CATYSSGRARYEQYF. The CDR3 DNA is TGTGCCACGTACTCTAGCGGGAGGGCTCGCTACGAGCAGTACTTC.

The CDR3 region is CASGLGLAVPTDTQYF. In DNA, the CDR3 is TGTGCTAGTGGCCTCGGACTAGCGGTCCCCACAGATACGCAGTATTTT. The genes are TRBV12-5 and TRBJ2-3; 10 nucleotides align to TRBD2. CDR1 and CDR2 (germline): LGHNT, FRNRAP. The length of the CDR3 is 16 residues. Losses at the gene ends were 6 bases for V and 2 bases for J; bases not matched to a gene: 8.

V is TRBV4-2 and J is TRBJ1-1, with no clear D. The ends were cut back, 1 base at V and 0 bases at J, with 18 bases in the middle. Germline V gene sequence: CDR1 LGHNA, CDR2 YNFKEQ. The CDR3 totals 18 residues. CDR3 in DNA: TGTGCCAGCAGCCAAGTCGACTTTACGGGAGTCATGAACACTGAAGCTTTCTTT. It codes for CASSQVDFTGVMNTEAFF.

The gene calls are TRBV7-2 and TRBJ1-1, with D unresolved. Trimming removed 4 bases from V and 0 bases from J, with 21 bases in between. Germline V gene data show CDR1 as SGHTA and CDR2 as FQGNSA. This CDR3 has 18 amino acids. CDR3 sequence reads: CASSYRAVQTSVNTEAFF. CDR3 DNA sequence: TGTGCCAGCAGCTATCGGGCAGTCCAGACTAGCGTGAACACTGAAGCTTTCTTT.

The gene calls are TRBV27 and TRBJ2-7, with D perhaps matching TRBD1 (5 bases). The CDR3 contains 15 residues. Trimming took 2 bases from V and 3 from J, leaving 14 bases between them. Germline assignment: CDR1 MNHEY and CDR2 SMNVEV (reference sequence). The CDR3, as DNA: TGTGCCAGCAGTTTAGGGCAGGGCCATTACTACGAGCAGTACTTC. It codes for CASSLGQGHYYEQYF.

This chain links TRBV3-1 (or the pseudogene TRBV3-2) with TRBJ2-1; D might be TRBD2 (7 bases). Germline CDR1 and CDR2: LGHDT and YNNKEL (reference sequence). The ends were cut back, 1 base at V and 10 bases at J, with 11 bases in the middle. The length of the CDR3 is 13 residues. The CDR3 DNA reads as TGTGCCAGCAGCCAAGCCTGGGGGGGCGAGCAGTTCTTC. Translating it yields CASSQAWGGEQFF.

The rearrangement uses TRBV19 and TRBJ1-1; D unclear. CDR3 size: 16 residues. Germline CDR1 reads LNHDA; CDR2 reads SQIVND (reference sequence). V lost 10 bases and J lost 1, with 22 bases in between. CDR3 region: CATKKALRESNTEAFF. In nucleotides, the CDR3 is TGTGCCACCAAGAAGGCCTTAAGGGAGTCGAACACTGAAGCTTTCTTT.

V usage is TRBV24-1 and J usage is TRBJ2-1; 10 bases agree with TRBD2. CDR1 KGHDR and CDR2 SFDVKD come from the germline V gene. The CDR3 has 16 amino acids. V lost 3 bases, J lost 6 bases, and 7 bases stayed unmatched. In nucleotides, the CDR3 is TGTGCCACCAGTGATCCCTGGACTAGCGGTTTCAATGAGCAGTTCTTC. Protein sequence: CATSDPWTSGFNEQFF.

The chain recombines TRBV24-1 with TRBJ1-5; 7 bases match TRBD1. The length of the CDR3 is 13 residues. Unmatched junction bases numbered 7, after V lost 9 bases and J lost 6 bases. Germline V gene data show CDR1 as KGHDR and CDR2 as SFDVKD. This CDR3 reads CATQDREGQPQHF. The CDR3 DNA reads TGTGCCACCCAAGACAGGGAAGGTCAGCCCCAGCATTTT.

The rearrangement joins TRBV24-1 to TRBJ1-1; the match to TRBD1 covers 7 bases. Germline values: CDR1 KGHDR, CDR2 SFDVKD. The CDR3 runs to 13 residues. The V segment lost 6 bases and the J segment 1 base; nucleotides outside the gene matches: 1. CDR3 region: CATSSGGNTEAFF. The DNA for the CDR3 is TGTGCCACCAGTTCAGGGGGGAACACTGAAGCTTTCTTT.

Only one count was recorded for this clone. The V call is TRBV19, the J call TRBJ1-1; D call uncertain. Looked up from germline, CDR1 is LNHDA and CDR2 is SQIVND (reference sequence). CDR3 length equals 13 residues. Trimming pared 5 bases from V and 1 base from J, leaving 8 bases between. CDR3 coding DNA: TGTGCCAGTAGTGGGCAGGCGAACACTGAAGCTTTCTTT. This sequence encodes CASSGQANTEAFF.

The rearrangement joins TRBV7-2 to TRBJ1-2; possible D gene TRBD1, 5 bases. Trimming left V 4 bases short and J 0 bases short, with 15 bases between. The length of the CDR3 is 16 residues. Germline loops: CDR1 SGHTA, CDR2 FQGNSA. CDR3 nucleotides: TGTGCCAGCAGCTCCAGCGGGAGGGGAGCTAACTATGGCTACACCTTC. It encodes CASSSSGRGANYGYTF.

The genes are TRBV6-5 and TRBJ2-3; 11 bases map to TRBD2. The CDR3 has 14 amino acids. Trimming cost V 6 bases and J 6 bases; bases outside gene matches: 5. In germline, CDR1 is MNHEY, CDR2 SVGAGI. The chain's CDR3 is CASSLSGGADTQYF. The CDR3 DNA reads as TGTGCCAGCAGCCTTAGCGGGGGGGCGGATACGCAGTATTTT.

V is TRBV5-4 and J is TRBJ1-1; perhaps TRBD1 as D (5 bases). From germline, CDR1 is SGHNT and CDR2 YYREEE (reference sequence). Trimming took 4 bases from V and 0 from J, leaving 13 bases between them. The CDR3 consists of 15 residues. CDR3 nucleotide sequence: TGTGCCAGCAGCCCCGGAGGGGCCTTGAACACTGAAGCTTTCTTT. Translating gives CASSPGGALNTEAFF.

The V call is TRBV9, the J call TRBJ2-5; 7 bases align to TRBD2. Looked up from germline, CDR1 is SGDLS and CDR2 is YYNGEE. This CDR3 spans 15 amino acids. V was clipped by 1 base and J by 5 bases; unmatched bases: 8. DNA of the CDR3: TGTGCCAGCAGCGTACTGCGGGAGCCGGGGGAGACCCAGTACTTC. Translation gives CASSVLREPGETQYF.

This clone was counted only a few times. The rearrangement links TRBV29-1 to TRBJ1-5; D not resolved. The CDR3 is made up of 13 amino acids. Germline V gene lookup returns CDR1 SQVTM and CDR2 ANQGSEA. V dropped 6 bases and J dropped 0 bases, with 9 bases sitting between them. The CDR3 sequence: CSVGGVSNQPQHF. CDR3 sequence (DNA): TGCAGCGTCGGCGGGGTTAGCAATCAGCCCCAGCATTTT.

Only one count was recorded for this clone. CDR3 region: CASSPGQGRYEKLFF. The CDR3 DNA sequence: TGTGCCAGCTCACCAGGACAGGGGCGGTATGAAAAACTGTTTTTT. The chain is built from TRBV18 and TRBJ1-4; TRBD1 matches 9 bases. Germline assignment: CDR1 KGHSH and CDR2 LQKENI. This CDR3 contains 15 residues. The V segment lost 2 bases and the J segment 6 bases; nucleotides outside the gene matches: 4.